This entry features one TCR beta chain sequence. Its specificity is not known. This sample was included in a study of cytotoxic CD8 clonotypes in ibrutinib-treated CLL. Study information: Patients gave response samples after a median about eleven months of treatment, range 6 to 36.

General study findings and limits: Higher clonality was seen at ibrutinib response and a return toward baseline at progression. The times at which samples were taken varied between sustained-remission and progressing patients. Rare overall, public clonotypes shrank or held steady under therapy.

Here immunoSEQ multiplex PCR was the method, and the copy in TCRdb shows in-frame clones only, minus some. The repertoire includes 110,000 or so clones, roughly 57% of them detected once, and 30% to 45% sits in the top ten. Germline loops: CDR1 SGHRS, CDR2 YFSETQ. V lost 4 bases and J lost 1, with 17 bases in between. The CDR3 loop spans 17 amino acids. The chain combines TRBV5-1 with TRBJ2-2; tentatively, D is TRBD1 (6 bases). The material was PBMCs, obtained after 24 months of ibrutinib treatment. The TCR originated in a human donor with chronic lymphocytic leukemia. CDR3 in amino acids: CASSNTPGQLNTGELFF. The CDR3 coding sequence is TGCGCCAGCAGCAACACTCCGGGACAACTGAACACCGGGGAGCTGTTTTTT.